This T cell receptor beta chain was retrieved from a study of cytomegalovirus exposure and HLA in healthy donors. About this clone: Other nucleotide sequences in the sample specify the same CDR3.

13 Jbeta primers and 60 Vbeta primers were used for the PCR. Profiling relied on immunoSEQ multiplex PCR, and the TCRdb table lists in-frame clones only, not all of them. The sample has about 170,000 clones, about 75% seen once. The CDR3 contains 15 residues. The V and J ends lost 3 bases and 2 bases respectively, with 8 bases between them. CDR1 is LNHDA and CDR2 is SQIVND in the germline V gene (reference sequence). This sequence originates from a female donor in good health and CMV-seronegative. The V call is TRBV19, the J call TRBJ2-6; no clear D gene. The material sequenced was PBMCs. CDR3 sequence (DNA): TGTGCCAGTAGTATGCGGTCCCCTGGGGCCAACGTCCTGACTTTC. Translating it yields CASSMRSPGANVLTF.